These 2 T cell receptor beta chains originate from one sample sequenced in a study of shared clonotypes between healthy human individuals (dated by TCRdb to 2018 to 2021). Libraries were constructed by the immunoSEQ multiplex PCR assay. TCRdb obtained this table from immuneACCESS and retained in-frame rearrangements with V and J assigned. These tables miss some clones; where compared with another copy, unresolved V genes account for less than half of the shortfall, and the remainder is unexplained. This sample gives approximately 1,000,000 clones in total; around three quarters of them show up just once. Almost 0.9% of the sample is held by the ten biggest clonotypes. Sample: memory CD4+ T cells from PBMCs. The label giving this sample's cell subset or site can be read as: CD45RA-negative fraction. The receptors come from a man between 18 and 29 years old in good health. Some clones in this sample may be carry-over from other donors' samples.

The chain combines TRBV5-4 with TRBJ1-2, with TRBD1 matching 7 bases. Unmatched junction bases numbered 6, after V lost 1 base and J lost 6 bases. Germline lookup yields CDR1 SGHNT and CDR2 YYREEE (reference sequence). The CDR3 consists of 14 residues. The CDR3: CASSLWGQPHGYTF. CDR3 sequence (DNA): TGTGCCAGCAGCTTGTGGGGACAGCCTCATGGCTACACCTTC.

The CDR3: CASSYFGQGINYGYTF. Here the CDR3 DNA reads TGTGCCAGCAGTTACTTCGGACAGGGGATTAACTATGGCTACACCTTC. J is TRBJ1-2 and V is TRBV6-5, with 9 bases fitting TRBD1. V lost 1 base and J lost 1; bases outside the gene matches: 4. The CDR3 runs to 16 residues. The germline V gene has CDR1 MNHEY and CDR2 SVGAGI.